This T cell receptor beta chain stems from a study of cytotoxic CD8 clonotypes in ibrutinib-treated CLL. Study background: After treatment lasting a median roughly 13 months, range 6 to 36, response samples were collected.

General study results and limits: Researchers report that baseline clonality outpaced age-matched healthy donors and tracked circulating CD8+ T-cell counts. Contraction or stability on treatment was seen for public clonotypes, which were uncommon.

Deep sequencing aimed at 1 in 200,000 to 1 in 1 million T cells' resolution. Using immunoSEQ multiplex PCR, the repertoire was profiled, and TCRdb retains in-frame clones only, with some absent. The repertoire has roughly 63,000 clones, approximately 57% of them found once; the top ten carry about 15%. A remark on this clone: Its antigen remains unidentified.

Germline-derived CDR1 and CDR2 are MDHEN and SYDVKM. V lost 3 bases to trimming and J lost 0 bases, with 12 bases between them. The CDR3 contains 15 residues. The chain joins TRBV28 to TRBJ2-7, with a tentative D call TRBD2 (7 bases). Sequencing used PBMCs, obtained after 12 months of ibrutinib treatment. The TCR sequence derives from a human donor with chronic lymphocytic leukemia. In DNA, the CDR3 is TGTGCCAGCAGTTTTGGGGGGGCCAGCTCCTACGAGCAGTACGTC. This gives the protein CASSFGGASSYEQYV.